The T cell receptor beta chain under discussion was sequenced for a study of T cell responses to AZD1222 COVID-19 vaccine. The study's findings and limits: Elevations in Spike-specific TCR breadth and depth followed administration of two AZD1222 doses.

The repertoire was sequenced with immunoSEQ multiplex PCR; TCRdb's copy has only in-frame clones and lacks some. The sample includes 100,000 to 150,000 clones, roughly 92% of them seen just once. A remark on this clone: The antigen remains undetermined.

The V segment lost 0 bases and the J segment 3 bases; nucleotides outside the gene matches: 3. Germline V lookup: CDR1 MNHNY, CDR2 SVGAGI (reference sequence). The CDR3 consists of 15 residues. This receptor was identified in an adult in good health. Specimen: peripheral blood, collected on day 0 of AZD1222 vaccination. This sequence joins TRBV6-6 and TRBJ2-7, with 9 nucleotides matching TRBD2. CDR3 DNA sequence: TGTGCCAGCAGTTACTCGCAGCGGGAGGACTACGAGCAGTACTTC. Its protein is CASSYSQREDYEQYF.